This T cell receptor beta chain was observed in a study of blood T cell repertoires in COVID-19. Clones were sequenced by immunoSEQ multiplex PCR, and TCRdb holds only the in-frame ones, with some missing. This table has roughly 62,000 clones, approximately 86% appearing once. The V gene end was trimmed by 4 bases and the J gene end by 5 bases; junction bases not matched to a gene: 15. CDR3 length: 17 amino acids. The germline CDR1 and CDR2 sequences are KGHDR and SFDVKD. The J gene is TRBJ2-5, the V gene TRBV24-1, with 7 bases fitting TRBD2. The sequence came from a man between 65 and 85 years old with acute or convalescent COVID-19. The sequenced sample was peripheral blood. The CDR3: CATSEPGGGSSKETQYF. The CDR3 DNA reads as TGTGCCACCAGTGAACCGGGCGGCGGGAGTTCAAAGGAGACCCAGTACTTC.